This is a list of T cell receptor beta chains from one sample in a study of tumor-infiltrating lymphocytes in primary liver carcinoma. TCRdb processed the multiplex PCR reads anew with MiXCR; each CDR3 protein has one entry. This table has 20,000 to 25,000 distinct CDR3 sequences, over 65% appearing once. What was sequenced was liver tumor tissue from sampling region 1. The source is a man aged 35 to 55 with primary liver carcinoma and hepatitis B virus infection. Both conserved end residues are part of each CDR3. The D gene is left open where the match is weak. Size is stated for part of the rows, as once, few or many counts, or as a class when the clone is expanded.

CDR3 protein: CTSSHTSRTENYGYTF
CDR3 DNA: TGTACCAGCAGCCATACAAGCCGGACAGAAAACTATGGCTACACCTTC
CDR3 length: 16
J gene: TRBJ1-2
D gene: -
V gene: TRBV4-2
clone size: -

CDR3 protein: CASGLPGQVQDTQYF
CDR3 DNA: TGTGCCAGCGGCTTACCCGGACAGGTGCAGGATACGCAGTATTTT
CDR3 length: 15
J gene: TRBJ2-3
D gene: TRBD1
V gene: TRBV11-2
clone size: -

CDR3 protein: CASSLTAGGSGVTQYF
CDR3 DNA: TGTGCCAGCAGCTTGACTGCAGGGGGCTCGGGGGTGACCCAGTACTTC
CDR3 length: 16
J gene: TRBJ2-5
D gene: TRBD1
V gene: TRBV11-2
clone size: -

CDR3 protein: CASSLALGGTDTGGLFF
CDR3 DNA: TGTGCCAGCAGCTTAGCATTAGGAGGGACGGACACCGGGGGGCTATTTTTT
CDR3 length: 17
J gene: TRBJ2-2
D gene: -
V gene: TRBV11-2
clone size: -

CDR3 protein: CATLNRANTDAFF
CDR3 DNA: TGTGCCACCCTGAACAGGGCAAACACTGATGCCTTCTTT
CDR3 length: 13
J gene: TRBJ1-1
D gene: -
V gene: TRBV28
clone size: -

CDR3 protein: CVSWGVDDDTQYF
CDR3 DNA: TGTGTCAGCTGGGGTGTGGACGATGATACGCAGTATTTT
CDR3 length: 13
J gene: TRBJ2-3
D gene: -
V gene: TRBV7-8
clone size: once

CDR3 protein: CASSLTSRKPNEQFF
CDR3 DNA: TGTGCCAGCAGCTTGACTAGTAGGAAACCCAATGAACAGTTCTTC
CDR3 length: 15
J gene: TRBJ2-1
D gene: -
V gene: TRBV7-3
clone size: -

CDR3 protein: CAGNLSGISSGNTIYF
CDR3 DNA: TGTGCCGGTAACTTGTCAGGGATCAGCTCTGGAAACACCATATATTTT
CDR3 length: 16
J gene: TRBJ1-3
D gene: -
V gene: TRBV11-2
clone size: -

CDR3 protein: CASSRDVGDTQYF
CDR3 DNA: TGCGCCAGCAGCCGAGACGTCGGGGATACGCAGTATTTT
CDR3 length: 13
J gene: TRBJ2-3
D gene: -
V gene: TRBV4-3
clone size: -

CDR3 protein: CASRTGPAASFYEQYF
CDR3 DNA: TGTGCCAGCAGGACAGGACCGGCAGCATCCTTTTACGAGCAGTACTTC
CDR3 length: 16
J gene: TRBJ2-7
D gene: -
V gene: TRBV6-5
clone size: -

CDR3 protein: CSVSMTSGTSSEQFF
CDR3 DNA: TGCAGCGTTTCTATGACTAGCGGGACATCGAGCGAGCAGTTCTTC
CDR3 length: 15
J gene: TRBJ2-1
D gene: TRBD2
V gene: TRBV29-1
clone size: -

CDR3 protein: CSSSPSRNEQFF
CDR3 DNA: TGTTCTAGCAGCCCCTCCCGCAATGAGCAATTCTTC
CDR3 length: 12
J gene: TRBJ2-1
D gene: -
V gene: TRBV11-2
clone size: -

CDR3 protein: CASRPEGRLSRYGYTF
CDR3 DNA: TGTGCCAGCAGACCCGAGGGCAGGCTGTCCCGGTATGGCTACACCTTT
CDR3 length: 16
J gene: TRBJ1-2
D gene: -
V gene: TRBV7-9
clone size: -

CDR3 protein: CTSSAGTRETNEQFF
CDR3 DNA: TGTACCAGCAGTGCCGGGACTAGAGAGACTAATGAGCAGTTCTTC
CDR3 length: 15
J gene: TRBJ2-1
D gene: TRBD2
V gene: TRBV11-3
clone size: -

CDR3 protein: CTSSLYGRRDRETYEQYF
CDR3 DNA: TGTACCAGCAGCTTATATGGCCGACGAGACAGGGAAACCTACGAGCAGTACTTC
CDR3 length: 18
J gene: TRBJ2-7
D gene: TRBD1
V gene: TRBV7-9
clone size: -

CDR3 protein: CTSSYPELKNEAFF
CDR3 DNA: TGTACCAGCAGTTACCCAGAGCTGAAGAATGAAGCTTTCTTT
CDR3 length: 14
J gene: TRBJ1-1
D gene: -
V gene: TRBV6-2/TRBV6-3
clone size: -